Sequencing of this T cell receptor (beta chain) was carried out in a study of sequential checkpoint blockade in melanoma. Treatment noted: randomized to nivolumab then ipilimumab (arm A) or the reverse (arm B). The table came from immunoSEQ multiplex PCR; TCRdb's copy has only in-frame clones and leaves some out. The table lists 6,000 or so clones, approximately 21% of them singletons. This clonotype was obtained from a human donor with melanoma. Sequenced here: tumor tissue (inferred from file names), sampled from a patient given nivolumab and ipilimumab in sequence.

The CDR3 loop is CASGLVLPQHF. Written as DNA, the CDR3 is TGTGCTAGTGGTTTGGTTCTACCCCAGCATTTT. The rearrangement links TRBV12-5 to TRBJ1-5; no reliable D call. Per germline, CDR1 LGHNT and CDR2 FRNRAP. CDR3 length: 11 residues. The ends were cut back, 0 bases at V and 10 bases at J, with 4 bases in the middle.